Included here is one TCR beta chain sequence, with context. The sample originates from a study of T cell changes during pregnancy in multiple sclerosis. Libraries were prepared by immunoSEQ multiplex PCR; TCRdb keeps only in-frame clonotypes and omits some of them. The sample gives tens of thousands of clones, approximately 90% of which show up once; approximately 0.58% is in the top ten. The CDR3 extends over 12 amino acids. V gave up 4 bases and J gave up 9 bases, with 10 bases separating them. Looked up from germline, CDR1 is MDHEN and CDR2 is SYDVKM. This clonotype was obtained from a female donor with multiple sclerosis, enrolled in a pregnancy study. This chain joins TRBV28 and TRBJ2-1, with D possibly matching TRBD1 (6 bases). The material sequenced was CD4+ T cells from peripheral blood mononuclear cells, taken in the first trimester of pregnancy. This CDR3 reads CASSSDRSEQFF. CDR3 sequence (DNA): TGTGCCAGCAGTTCCGACAGGTCTGAGCAGTTCTTC.